This TCR beta chain was recorded in a study of cytomegalovirus exposure and HLA in healthy donors. With 60 Vbeta and 13 Jbeta primers, the PCR was carried out. Clones were sequenced by immunoSEQ multiplex PCR, and TCRdb holds only the in-frame ones, with some missing. The sample has 150,000 to 200,000 clones, about 81% seen once. Losses at the gene ends were 5 bases for V and 1 base for J; bases not matched to a gene: 10. This CDR3 has 17 amino acids. CDR1 SGDLS and CDR2 YYNGEE come from the germline V gene. This clone was observed a single time. This chain joins TRBV9 and TRBJ2-2; 8 nucleotides match TRBD1. This receptor was obtained from a woman between 18 and 30 years old in good health and CMV-seropositive. Sequencing was carried out using PBMCs. CDR3 sequence: CASSVITGTGNTGELFF. CDR3 DNA sequence: TGTGCCAGCAGTGTTATTACCGGGACAGGGAACACCGGGGAGCTGTTTTTT.